The rows below give T cell receptor beta chains drawn from one sample of a study of blood T cells in healthy people across ages. TCRdb itself ran the 5' RACE reads through MiXCR, one entry per CDR3 protein. The sample contains 590,000 or so distinct CDR3 sequences, under 30% of which appear only once. The sequencing input was blood. These receptor sequences come from a woman aged 80 or over in good health. The CDR3 runs from the conserved cysteine through the conserved F or W.

J	V	CDR3
TRBJ2-4	TRBV28	CASSPGTVYNIQYF
TRBJ2-7	TRBV29-1	CSVEQGDSTHEQYF
TRBJ2-1	TRBV5-6	CASTHPGGIYNEQFF
TRBJ2-5	TRBV7-2	CASSLSGVETQYF
TRBJ1-4	TRBV20-1	CSARGDTEETLFF
TRBJ2-7	TRBV27	CASSPTGAGYEQYF
TRBJ2-1	TRBV7-2	CASSRLAYYNEQFF
TRBJ2-3	TRBV12-3/TRBV12-4	CASRLGLAGEATQYF
TRBJ2-1	TRBV14	CASSQVSGLSYNEQFF
TRBJ2-5	TRBV5-1	CASSYAGTEKETQYF
TRBJ2-3	TRBV20-1	CSAYKASTDTQYF